This TCR beta chain came from a study of blood T cell repertoires in COVID-19 (dated by TCRdb to 2018 to 2020). Concerning the study at large: Collaborator samples came from the United States, Italy and Spain and covered acute and convalescent phases of COVID-19. The material from the prospective study consisted of cDNA or gDNA derived from T cells, B-cell-depleted T cells, or PBMCs. Where available, HLA class I and class II types were taken from metadata supplied by the sample provider and were not determined by assay-based typing. The repertoires were released in a freely available public database intended as a resource for research on the immune response to SARS-CoV-2. A de-identified subject ID, COVID-19 status, age in years and sex were almost always included in the sample metadata. Samples came from the ongoing ImmuneRACE study (first 160 participants) plus 1,254 subjects from 6 global collaborators. Subjects who had been exposed to COVID-19, were actively infected with it, or had recovered from it provided the deeply sampled blood TCRbeta repertoires that made up the dataset. What the research found in general, with its limitations: The amount of clinical and demographic metadata varied by source and participant and was provided uncurated.

Each collaborating institution followed its own protocols to collect whole blood in K2EDTA tubes. For TCRbeta analysis, collaborators shipped samples in one of three forms: frozen whole blood, isolated PBMCs, or DNA extracted from either of those sample types. The germline V gene yields SGHTA for CDR1 and FQGNSA for CDR2. Including the terminal cysteine and phenylalanine, the CDR3 comprises 15 residues. Only CDR3 DNA is held: 45 bases, read in frame from base 1. The V end gives up 5 bases and the J end 2 bases, leaving 7 bases in the junction not matched to a gene. TCRbeta CDR3 regions were amplified from genomic DNA by means of the immunoSEQ Assay, a bias-controlled multiplex PCR. On the authors' methods: The number of nucleated cells in each sample was estimated by amplification of reference gene primers within the assay. To quantify the absolute abundance of each unique TCRbeta CDR3 rearrangement, sequence reads were collapsed and filtered. Productive Simpson clonality was computed per sample as the square root of Simpson's diversity index over productive rearrangements. TCRdb stores this immuneACCESS table with in-frame sequences only. Part of the clones is absent; in the studies checked, under half of the shortfall reflects unresolved V genes, and no reason is known for the rest. That table furnishes V, J and clone size, whereas the DNA furnished D and trimming. Recorded for this sample are approximately 210,000 clones; 90% to 95% of them occurred a single time. The ten largest clones add up to more than 0.95% of the sample.

Comments on this clone: Its antigen remains unidentified. Base quality data are lacking; no much larger clone is found one base away.

The sequencing sample was made of peripheral blood. This TCR was sampled from a man aged 30-40 years with acute or convalescent COVID-19. The V and J genes are TRBV7-2 and TRBJ2-7; the junction holds 9 bases that match TRBD2. The CDR3 protein is CASSLQASGAYEQYF. The DNA sequence follows: TGTGCCAGCAGCCTCCAGGCTAGCGGGGCCTACGAGCAGTACTTC.